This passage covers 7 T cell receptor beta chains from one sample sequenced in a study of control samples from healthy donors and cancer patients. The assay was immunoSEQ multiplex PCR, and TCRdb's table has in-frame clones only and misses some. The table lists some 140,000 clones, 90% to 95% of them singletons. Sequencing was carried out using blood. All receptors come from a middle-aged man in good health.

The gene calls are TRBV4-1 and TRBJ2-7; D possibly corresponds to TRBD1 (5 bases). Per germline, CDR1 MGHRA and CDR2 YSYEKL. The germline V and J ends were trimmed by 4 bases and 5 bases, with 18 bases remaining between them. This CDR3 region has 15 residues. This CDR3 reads CASSRNLGLNDEQYF. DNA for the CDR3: TGCGCCAGCAGCCGGAACTTGGGGCTAAACGACGAGCAGTACTTC.

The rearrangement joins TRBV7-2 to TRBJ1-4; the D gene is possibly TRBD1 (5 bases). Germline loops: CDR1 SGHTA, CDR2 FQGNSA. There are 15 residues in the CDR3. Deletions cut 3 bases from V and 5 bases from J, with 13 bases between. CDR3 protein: CASSFTGTGNEKLFF. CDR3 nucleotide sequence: TGTGCCAGCAGCTTCACCGGGACGGGGAATGAAAAACTGTTTTTT.

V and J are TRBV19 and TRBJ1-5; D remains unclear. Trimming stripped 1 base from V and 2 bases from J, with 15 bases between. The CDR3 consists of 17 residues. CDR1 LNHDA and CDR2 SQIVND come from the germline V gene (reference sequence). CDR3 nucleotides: TGTGCCAGTAGTATAGGCGGTGGCAGTTGGGGCAATCAGCCCCAGCATTTT. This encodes CASSIGGGSWGNQPQHF.

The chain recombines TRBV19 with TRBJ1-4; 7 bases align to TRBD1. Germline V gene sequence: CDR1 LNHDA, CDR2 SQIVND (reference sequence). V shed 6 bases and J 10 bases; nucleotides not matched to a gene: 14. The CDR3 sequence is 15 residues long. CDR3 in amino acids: CASSAGTAHEGKLFF. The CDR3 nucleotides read TGTGCCAGTAGCGCCGGGACAGCCCACGAAGGAAAACTGTTTTTT. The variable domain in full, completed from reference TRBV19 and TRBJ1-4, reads DGGITQSPKYLFRKEGQNVTLSCEQNLNHDAMYWYRQDPGQGLRLIYYSQIVNDFQKGDIAEGYSVSREKKESFPLTVTSAQKNPTAFYLCASSAGTAHEGKLFFGSGTQLSVL.

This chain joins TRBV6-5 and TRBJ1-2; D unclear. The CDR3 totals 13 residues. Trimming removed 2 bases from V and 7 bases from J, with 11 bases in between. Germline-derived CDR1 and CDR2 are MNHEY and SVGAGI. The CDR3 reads CASSYGQVSGYTF. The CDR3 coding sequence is TGTGCCAGCAGTTACGGCCAGGTCTCTGGCTACACCTTC.

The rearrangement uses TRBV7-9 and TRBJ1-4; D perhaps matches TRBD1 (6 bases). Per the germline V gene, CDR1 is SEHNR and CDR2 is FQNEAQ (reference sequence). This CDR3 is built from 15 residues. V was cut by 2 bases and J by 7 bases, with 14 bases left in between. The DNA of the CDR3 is TGTGCCAGCAGCTTATCCGAGGGGGGGAGTGAAAAACTGTTTTTT. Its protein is CASSLSEGGSEKLFF.

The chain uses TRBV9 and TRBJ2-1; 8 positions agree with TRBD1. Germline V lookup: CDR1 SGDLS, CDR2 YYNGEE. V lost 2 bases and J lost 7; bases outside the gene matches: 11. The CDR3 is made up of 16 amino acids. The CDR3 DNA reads TGTGCCAGCAGCGTCCGCCAGGGGGCTCTTGAGAATGAGCAGTTCTTC. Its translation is CASSVRQGALENEQFF.